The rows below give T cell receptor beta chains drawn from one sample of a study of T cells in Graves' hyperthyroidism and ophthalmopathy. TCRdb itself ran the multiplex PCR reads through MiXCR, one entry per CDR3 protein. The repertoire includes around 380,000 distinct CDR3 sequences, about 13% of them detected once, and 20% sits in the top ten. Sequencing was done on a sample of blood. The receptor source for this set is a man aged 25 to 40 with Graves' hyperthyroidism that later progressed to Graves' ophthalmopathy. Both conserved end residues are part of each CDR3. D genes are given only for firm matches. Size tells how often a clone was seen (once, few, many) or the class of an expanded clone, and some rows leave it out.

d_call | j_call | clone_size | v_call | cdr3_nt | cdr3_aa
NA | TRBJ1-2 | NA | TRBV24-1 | TGTGCCACCAGTGATCCTCAGGGGACTGGCTACACCTTC | CATSDPQGTGYTF
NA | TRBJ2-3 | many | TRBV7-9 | TGTGCCAGCAGACCTCCGGACGTTGTGGCAGATACGCAGTATTTT | CASRPPDVVADTQYF
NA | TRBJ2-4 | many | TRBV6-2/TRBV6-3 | TGTGCCAGCAGTTACTCCGCAGGAACCAAAAACATTCAGTACTTC | CASSYSAGTKNIQYF
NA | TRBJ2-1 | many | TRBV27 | TGTGCCACAAGAAGAAAGGGGGGGACGGTATACAATGAGCAGTTCTTC | CATRRKGGTVYNEQFF
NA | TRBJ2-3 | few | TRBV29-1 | TGCAGCGTTGTTCTAGCCGTTCGTTCCACAGATACGCAGTATTTT | CSVVLAVRSTDTQYF
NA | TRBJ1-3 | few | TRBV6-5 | TGTGCCAGCAGTTACGGATGGGAGCAGTCTGGGGACACCATATATTTT | CASSYGWEQSGDTIYF
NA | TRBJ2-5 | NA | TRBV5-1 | TGCGCCAGCAGACCCGGGGAAGAGACCCAGTACTTC | CASRPGEETQYF
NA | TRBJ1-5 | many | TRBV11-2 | TGTGCCAGCAGCATGGGCAATCAGCCCCAGCATTTT | CASSMGNQPQHF
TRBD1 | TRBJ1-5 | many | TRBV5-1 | TGCGCCAGCCGTGGCCCGGGACAGGGATTAAGGCAGCCCCAGCATTTT | CASRGPGQGLRQPQHF
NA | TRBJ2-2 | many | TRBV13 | TGTGCCAGCAGCCCCGGGACGGAAAACACCGGGGAGCTGTTTTTT | CASSPGTENTGELFF
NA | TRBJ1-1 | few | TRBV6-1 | TGTGCCAGCACCGAAAACGGGGGGCGATTGGCTTTCTTT | CASTENGGRLAFF
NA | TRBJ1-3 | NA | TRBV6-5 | TGTGCCAGCAGTTCCGACGACAGGCTTCACTCTGGAAACACCATATATTTT | CASSSDDRLHSGNTIYF
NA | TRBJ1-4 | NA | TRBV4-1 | TGCGCCAGCAGCCAAGATCGGTTACGGAGGGCGCGGGAAAAACTGTTTTTT | CASSQDRLRRAREKLFF
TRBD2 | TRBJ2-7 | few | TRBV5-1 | TGCGCCAGCAGCTTGATCCGGGGGGACCTCTACGAGCAGTACTTC | CASSLIRGDLYEQYF
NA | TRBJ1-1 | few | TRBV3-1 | TGTGCCAGCAGCCAAGAGGAGGGGTGGGCTGAAGCTTTCTTT | CASSQEEGWAEAFF
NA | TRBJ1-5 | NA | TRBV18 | TGTGCCAGCTCACAACTAGGGGCGGTTTCCAATCAGCCCCAGCATTTT | CASSQLGAVSNQPQHF
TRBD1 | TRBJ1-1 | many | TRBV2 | TGTGCCAGCAGTGCGCAGGGGGCGAGTACTGAAGCTTTCTTT | CASSAQGASTEAFF
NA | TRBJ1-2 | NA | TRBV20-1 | TGCAGTGCCCTCCGGGGCCAGACAGGACTCTATAGCTACACCTTC | CSALRGQTGLYSYTF
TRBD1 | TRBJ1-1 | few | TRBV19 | TGTGCCAGTAGCCAACGGGACAGGGGGCGTTGGACTGAAGCTTTCTTT | CASSQRDRGRWTEAFF
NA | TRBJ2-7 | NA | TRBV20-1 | TGCAGTGCCGGGGACTCGAGCTCCTACGAGCAGTACTTC | CSAGDSSSYEQYF
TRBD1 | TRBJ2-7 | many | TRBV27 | TGTGCCAGCAGTCACGGACAGGGGGGGTACGAGCAGTACTTC | CASSHGQGGYEQYF
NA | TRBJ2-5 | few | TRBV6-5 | TGTGCCAGCAGTTACGGGCTAGGGCAAGAGACCCAGTACTTC | CASSYGLGQETQYF
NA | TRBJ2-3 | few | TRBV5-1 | TGCGCCAGCAGTCGGCCTGCCACAGATACGCAGTATTTT | CASSRPATDTQYF
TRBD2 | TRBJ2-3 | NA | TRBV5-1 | TGCGCCAGCAGCCCGAGCGGGAGCGCGACAGATACGCAGTATTTT | CASSPSGSATDTQYF
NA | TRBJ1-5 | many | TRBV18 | TGTGCCAGCTCACCCGAAGGCGGTGGGCTCGGGCCCCAGCATTTT | CASSPEGGGLGPQHF
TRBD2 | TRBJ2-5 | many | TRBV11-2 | TGTGCCAGCAGCCCGACGGCTAGCGGGGGGGCGGGGCAAGAGACCCAGTACTTC | CASSPTASGGAGQETQYF
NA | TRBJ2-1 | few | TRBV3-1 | TGTGCCAGCAGCCCCTCCGCGGGGCCGCGCAATGAGCAGTTCTTC | CASSPSAGPRNEQFF
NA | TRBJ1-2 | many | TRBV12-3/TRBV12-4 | TGTGCCAGCAGAAGGGATCGGCGGGACTATGGCTACACCTTC | CASRRDRRDYGYTF
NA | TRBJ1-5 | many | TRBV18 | TGTGCCAGCTCACCATCCCAGGGGAGGCAGCCCCAGCATTTT | CASSPSQGRQPQHF
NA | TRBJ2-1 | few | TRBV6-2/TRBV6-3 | TGTGCCAGCAGGAACCCCCGGGGTGAGCAGTTCTTC | CASRNPRGEQFF
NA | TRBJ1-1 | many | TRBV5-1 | TGCGCCAGCAGCTTGTCGTGGGACTCCGGGGGTAGCACTGAAGCTTTCTTT | CASSLSWDSGGSTEAFF
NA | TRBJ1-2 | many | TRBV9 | TGTGCCAGCAGCGTCAGTTTCTATGGCTACACCTTC | CASSVSFYGYTF
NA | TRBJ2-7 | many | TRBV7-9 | TGTGCCAGCAGCTTAGGGAATAACGAGCAGTACTTC | CASSLGNNEQYF